These T cell receptor beta chains were read from a single sample in a study of PD-L1 blockade in urothelial cancer. TCRdb's table, derived via immunoSEQ multiplex PCR, lists solely in-frame clones and lacks some. Of 35,000 to 55,000 clones listed, roughly 86% were seen once; the top ten hold under 3%. Sequences were derived from PBMCs, sampled around atezolizumab (anti-PD-L1) treatment. The receptors come from an older man with urothelial cancer. The CDR3 runs from the conserved cysteine through the conserved F or W. Each record gives: V gene, J gene, D gene, clone size, CDR3 protein, CDR3 DNA. A D gene is named only where the DNA matches it firmly. The size entry is marked missing in some rows and otherwise reads once, few, many or a size class.

V gene: TRBV2
J gene: TRBJ2-3
D gene: -
clone size: -
CDR3 protein: CASSAWTSTDTQYF
CDR3 DNA: TGTGCCAGCAGTGCATGGACTAGCACAGATACGCAGTATTTT

V gene: TRBV7-9
J gene: TRBJ1-1
D gene: -
clone size: few
CDR3 protein: CASSSRENTEAFF
CDR3 DNA: TGTGCCAGCAGCTCCAGGGAGAACACTGAAGCTTTCTTT

V gene: TRBV21-1
J gene: TRBJ2-7
D gene: -
clone size: once
CDR3 protein: CANLPRGGPGYEQYF
CDR3 DNA: TGTGCCAACCTCCCAAGGGGGGGGCCTGGCTACGAGCAGTACTTC

V gene: TRBV6-1
J gene: TRBJ2-7
D gene: -
clone size: few
CDR3 protein: CASSATIGESGAYEQYF
CDR3 DNA: TGTGCCAGCAGTGCCACCATAGGGGAGTCGGGGGCCTACGAGCAGTACTTC

V gene: TRBV5-6
J gene: TRBJ2-7
D gene: TRBD1
clone size: -
CDR3 protein: CASSSTGRYEQYF
CDR3 DNA: TGTGCCAGCAGTTCGACAGGGCGCTACGAGCAGTACTTC

V gene: TRBV28
J gene: TRBJ2-7
D gene: TRBD2
clone size: few
CDR3 protein: CASSLGLAYEQYF
CDR3 DNA: TGTGCCAGCAGTCTGGGACTAGCCTACGAGCAGTACTTC

V gene: TRBV5-1
J gene: TRBJ1-4
D gene: TRBD1
clone size: -
CDR3 protein: CASSSGGLNEKLFF
CDR3 DNA: TGCGCCAGCAGCTCAGGGGGATTGAATGAAAAACTGTTTTTT

V gene: TRBV9
J gene: TRBJ2-5
D gene: TRBD2
clone size: few
CDR3 protein: CASSVEGLAEETQYF
CDR3 DNA: TGTGCCAGCAGCGTAGAGGGACTAGCGGAAGAGACCCAGTACTTC

V gene: TRBV5-6
J gene: TRBJ2-5
D gene: -
clone size: -
CDR3 protein: CASSLTGQQETQYF
CDR3 DNA: TGTGCCAGCAGCTTGACTGGACAGCAAGAGACCCAGTACTTC

V gene: TRBV19
J gene: TRBJ1-2
D gene: -
clone size: -
CDR3 protein: CASRGTIIYGYTF
CDR3 DNA: TGTGCCAGTAGAGGGACTATAATCTATGGCTACACCTTC

V gene: TRBV6-1
J gene: TRBJ1-5
D gene: -
clone size: -
CDR3 protein: CASSDRSNQPQHF
CDR3 DNA: TGTGCCAGCTCCGACAGAAGCAATCAGCCCCAGCATTTT

V gene: TRBV15
J gene: TRBJ2-7
D gene: -
clone size: once
CDR3 protein: CATSRDLEGGNEQYF
CDR3 DNA: TGTGCCACCAGCAGAGATCTCGAGGGGGGGAACGAGCAGTACTTC

V gene: TRBV6-1
J gene: TRBJ2-5
D gene: -
clone size: -
CDR3 protein: CASRQGGQETQYF
CDR3 DNA: TGTGCCAGCAGGCAGGGTGGGCAAGAGACCCAGTACTTC

V gene: TRBV10-3
J gene: TRBJ2-1
D gene: TRBD2
clone size: -
CDR3 protein: CAISDLAGGLDEQFF
CDR3 DNA: TGTGCCATCAGTGACCTAGCGGGAGGGCTTGATGAGCAGTTCTTC

V gene: TRBV5-6
J gene: TRBJ1-2
D gene: TRBD1
clone size: -
CDR3 protein: CAGGDRGTPYGYTF
CDR3 DNA: TGTGCCGGGGGGGACAGGGGAACCCCCTACGGCTACACCTTC

V gene: TRBV5-1
J gene: TRBJ2-7
D gene: TRBD1
clone size: -
CDR3 protein: CASSSGTAPSYEQYF
CDR3 DNA: TGCGCCAGCTCCTCCGGGACAGCCCCCTCCTACGAGCAGTACTTC

V gene: TRBV10-3
J gene: TRBJ2-1
D gene: TRBD1
clone size: -
CDR3 protein: CAISESVGTGQGIHEQFF
CDR3 DNA: TGTGCCATCAGTGAGTCGGTTGGGACGGGACAGGGAATCCATGAGCAGTTCTTC

V gene: TRBV6-6
J gene: TRBJ1-3
D gene: TRBD1
clone size: once
CDR3 protein: CASSDRGGTGNTIYF
CDR3 DNA: TGTGCCAGCAGTGATAGAGGGGGCACTGGAAACACCATATATTTT

V gene: TRBV29-1
J gene: TRBJ2-1
D gene: TRBD2
clone size: -
CDR3 protein: CSVIAGANEQFF
CDR3 DNA: TGCAGCGTCATAGCGGGTGCTAATGAGCAGTTCTTC

V gene: TRBV14
J gene: TRBJ2-2
D gene: -
clone size: -
CDR3 protein: CASSQIIGTGELFF
CDR3 DNA: TGTGCCAGCAGCCAAATCATCGGCACCGGGGAGCTGTTTTTT

V gene: TRBV7-8
J gene: TRBJ1-1
D gene: -
clone size: -
CDR3 protein: CASSPGQINTEAFF
CDR3 DNA: TGTGCCAGCAGCCCGGGACAAATAAACACTGAAGCTTTCTTT

V gene: TRBV9
J gene: TRBJ1-1
D gene: -
clone size: -
CDR3 protein: CASSELPGSTEAFF
CDR3 DNA: TGTGCCAGCAGCGAACTGCCGGGTAGCACTGAAGCTTTCTTT

V gene: TRBV2
J gene: TRBJ2-3
D gene: TRBD1
clone size: -
CDR3 protein: CASRPGQGTDTQYF
CDR3 DNA: TGTGCCAGCAGACCGGGACAGGGAACAGATACGCAGTATTTT

V gene: TRBV2
J gene: TRBJ2-1
D gene: TRBD1
clone size: -
CDR3 protein: CASRRDRGYNEQFF
CDR3 DNA: TGTGCCAGCAGACGGGACAGGGGTTACAATGAGCAGTTCTTC

V gene: TRBV18
J gene: TRBJ2-7
D gene: TRBD1
clone size: -
CDR3 protein: CASSPLGTSVPGQGNEQYF
CDR3 DNA: TGTGCCAGCTCACCACTCGGGACCAGTGTCCCGGGACAGGGGAACGAGCAGTACTTC

V gene: TRBV5-4
J gene: TRBJ2-1
D gene: TRBD1
clone size: -
CDR3 protein: CASSPRDRNDEQFF
CDR3 DNA: TGTGCCAGCAGCCCTCGGGACAGGAACGATGAGCAGTTCTTC

V gene: TRBV4-1
J gene: TRBJ2-6
D gene: -
clone size: -
CDR3 protein: CASSPVGANVLTF
CDR3 DNA: TGCGCCAGCAGCCCGGTGGGGGCCAACGTCCTGACTTTC

V gene: TRBV6-5
J gene: TRBJ2-1
D gene: TRBD1
clone size: -
CDR3 protein: CASSYSKDRGDNEQFF
CDR3 DNA: TGTGCCAGCAGTTACTCCAAGGACAGGGGGGACAATGAGCAGTTCTTC

V gene: TRBV2
J gene: TRBJ1-1
D gene: -
clone size: -
CDR3 protein: CASSEMSTGNTEAFF
CDR3 DNA: TGTGCCAGCAGTGAAATGTCGACGGGGAACACTGAAGCTTTCTTT

V gene: TRBV11-2
J gene: TRBJ2-7
D gene: TRBD1
clone size: -
CDR3 protein: CASSLQRDSGAYEQYF
CDR3 DNA: TGTGCCAGCAGCTTACAACGGGACAGTGGAGCCTACGAGCAGTACTTC

V gene: TRBV4-3
J gene: TRBJ1-2
D gene: TRBD1
clone size: -
CDR3 protein: CASSQDQDRGNGYTF
CDR3 DNA: TGCGCCAGCAGCCAAGATCAGGACAGGGGGAATGGCTACACCTTC

V gene: TRBV27
J gene: TRBJ2-2
D gene: TRBD2
clone size: -
CDR3 protein: CASSLGRESGELFF
CDR3 DNA: TGTGCCAGCAGTTTAGGGCGGGAGTCCGGGGAGCTGTTTTTT

V gene: TRBV7-8
J gene: TRBJ2-1
D gene: TRBD1
clone size: -
CDR3 protein: CASSPSRGPPWNEQFF
CDR3 DNA: TGTGCCAGCAGCCCCTCCAGGGGGCCCCCATGGAATGAGCAGTTCTTC

V gene: TRBV27
J gene: TRBJ2-1
D gene: -
clone size: once
CDR3 protein: CASSLGGLWNNEQFF
CDR3 DNA: TGTGCCAGCAGTTTGGGGGGACTGTGGAACAATGAGCAGTTCTTC

V gene: TRBV9
J gene: TRBJ2-1
D gene: TRBD2
clone size: -
CDR3 protein: CASSVTSGSYSEQFF
CDR3 DNA: TGTGCCAGCAGCGTTACTAGCGGGAGTTATAGTGAGCAGTTCTTC

V gene: TRBV10-3
J gene: TRBJ1-1
D gene: -
clone size: few
CDR3 protein: CAISERDSSNTEAFF
CDR3 DNA: TGTGCCATCAGTGAGCGAGACAGTTCGAACACTGAAGCTTTCTTT

V gene: TRBV28
J gene: TRBJ2-7
D gene: TRBD2
clone size: -
CDR3 protein: CASSRAGEFNEQYF
CDR3 DNA: TGTGCCAGCAGTCGGGCGGGAGAATTCAACGAGCAGTACTTC

V gene: TRBV6-1
J gene: TRBJ1-3
D gene: -
clone size: -
CDR3 protein: CASSEAGGRGNTIYF
CDR3 DNA: TGTGCCAGCAGTGAAGCGGGGGGGCGTGGAAACACCATATATTTT

V gene: TRBV10-3
J gene: TRBJ1-2
D gene: TRBD1
clone size: -
CDR3 protein: CAISESTGTGGGYTF
CDR3 DNA: TGTGCCATCAGTGAGTCCACCGGGACAGGGGGTGGCTACACCTTC

V gene: TRBV28
J gene: TRBJ1-1
D gene: -
clone size: -
CDR3 protein: CASSFFGRVRTEAFF
CDR3 DNA: TGTGCCAGCAGTTTCTTCGGCAGGGTAAGGACTGAAGCTTTCTTT

V gene: TRBV29-1
J gene: TRBJ1-2
D gene: TRBD1
clone size: once
CDR3 protein: CSVTPGQGFYGYTF
CDR3 DNA: TGCAGCGTGACGCCGGGACAGGGTTTCTATGGCTACACCTTC

V gene: TRBV5-1
J gene: TRBJ2-3
D gene: -
clone size: -
CDR3 protein: CASSFAGLTSTDTQYF
CDR3 DNA: TGCGCCAGCAGCTTTGCGGGACTCACTAGCACAGATACGCAGTATTTT

V gene: TRBV7-2
J gene: TRBJ1-2
D gene: -
clone size: -
CDR3 protein: CASSSTALYGYTF
CDR3 DNA: TGTGCCAGCAGCTCGACAGCCCTCTATGGCTACACCTTC

V gene: TRBV28
J gene: TRBJ1-1
D gene: -
clone size: -
CDR3 protein: CASSSPSGPPGAFF
CDR3 DNA: TGTGCCAGCAGTTCCCCCTCAGGGCCCCCTGGGGCTTTCTTT

V gene: TRBV4-3
J gene: TRBJ1-5
D gene: TRBD1
clone size: -
CDR3 protein: CASSQEWTGYRPQHF
CDR3 DNA: TGCGCCAGCAGCCAAGAATGGACAGGCTATAGGCCCCAGCATTTT

V gene: TRBV4-3
J gene: TRBJ2-6
D gene: -
clone size: few
CDR3 protein: CASSLSSGANVLTF
CDR3 DNA: TGCGCCAGCAGTCTAAGCTCTGGGGCCAACGTCCTGACTTTC

V gene: TRBV28
J gene: TRBJ1-5
D gene: -
clone size: -
CDR3 protein: CASSLTLNQPQHF
CDR3 DNA: TGTGCCAGCAGCCTAACCCTTAATCAGCCCCAGCATTTT

V gene: TRBV28
J gene: TRBJ2-1
D gene: -
clone size: -
CDR3 protein: CASSPLGGRGPYNEQFF
CDR3 DNA: TGTGCCAGCAGTCCCCTGGGGGGACGGGGCCCCTACAATGAGCAGTTCTTC

V gene: TRBV29-1
J gene: TRBJ1-2
D gene: TRBD1
clone size: -
CDR3 protein: CSVRGQGDYGYTF
CDR3 DNA: TGCAGCGTCAGGGGACAGGGGGACTATGGCTACACCTTC

V gene: TRBV11-2
J gene: TRBJ2-7
D gene: -
clone size: -
CDR3 protein: CASSFGGSYEQYF
CDR3 DNA: TGTGCCAGCAGCTTCGGGGGCTCCTACGAGCAGTACTTC

V gene: TRBV28
J gene: TRBJ2-7
D gene: TRBD2
clone size: -
CDR3 protein: CASRKLAGVGYEQYF
CDR3 DNA: TGTGCCAGCAGGAAACTAGCGGGAGTAGGTTACGAGCAGTACTTC

V gene: TRBV9
J gene: TRBJ1-2
D gene: TRBD1
clone size: -
CDR3 protein: CASSVRTDRDHGYTF
CDR3 DNA: TGTGCCAGCAGCGTTCGGACGGACAGGGACCATGGCTACACCTTC

V gene: TRBV5-4
J gene: TRBJ2-2
D gene: TRBD2
clone size: few
CDR3 protein: CASSLGTSTTGELFF
CDR3 DNA: TGTGCCAGCAGCTTGGGGACTAGCACCACCGGGGAGCTGTTTTTT

V gene: TRBV19
J gene: TRBJ2-7
D gene: TRBD2
clone size: -
CDR3 protein: CASSIGAGSIYEQYF
CDR3 DNA: TGTGCCAGTAGTATAGGAGCGGGATCGATCTACGAGCAGTACTTC

V gene: TRBV2
J gene: TRBJ2-7
D gene: TRBD2
clone size: -
CDR3 protein: CASSEGTSGYEQYF
CDR3 DNA: TGTGCCAGCAGTGAGGGGACTAGCGGGTACGAGCAGTACTTC